This T cell receptor (beta chain) was recorded in a study of blood T cell repertoires in COVID-19. Study at large: The samples span acute and convalescent COVID-19 from the United States, Italy and Spain.

The ends were cut back, 2 bases at V and 0 bases at J, with 9 bases in the middle. The length of the CDR3 is 16 residues. Germline CDR1 reads SGHTS; CDR2 reads YDEGEE. A single count supports this clone. The assay was immunoSEQ multiplex PCR, and TCRdb's table has in-frame clones only and misses some. In the table there are 65,000 to 90,000 clones, about 82% of which are singletons. The V and J genes are TRBV5-8 and TRBJ2-6; no clear D gene. Sequencing was done on a sample of peripheral blood. This TCR was recovered from a woman of 80 years or more in a cohort sampled during active or convalescent COVID-19. This CDR3 is CASSLYGDSGANVLTF. The CDR3 DNA reads TGTGCCAGCAGCTTATACGGTGACTCTGGGGCCAACGTCCTGACTTTC.